There are a few counts of the clone carrying this TCR beta chain. Its antigen remains unknown. This record comes from a study of T-cell reconstitution after alpha-beta-depleted transplantation in children. General study points: High day-60 TCRbeta diversity in some patients came from surviving recipient T cells and thymic progenitors. After transplant, at about two months, alpha-beta T cells were reportedly derived from several hundred expanded graft clones. The main origin of T-cell counts and diversity one year after transplant was newly produced T cells.

Preparation of the TCRbeta library was carried out with unique molecular identifiers. In TCRdb, the PCR reads were re-called with MiXCR into one record per CDR3 protein. The sample comprises just under 350,000 distinct CDR3 sequences, 15% to 20% of which are singletons, and around 43% rests with the top ten. The clonotype comes from a male patient aged 2-9 years who had a stem cell transplant for acute lymphoblastic leukemia, so the T cells may come from the graft donor. The sample consisted of PBMCs, mostly from graft donor cells, taken 360 days after TCRalphabeta/CD19-depleted stem cell transplant.

Here the CDR3 reads CASSSMWTSGYNEQFF. The CDR3 bases are TGTGCCAGCAGCTCGATGTGGACTAGCGGTTACAATGAGCAGTTCTTC. The chain joins TRBV11-2 to TRBJ2-1; 10 bases map to TRBD2. The trim removed 4 bases at V and 4 bases at J, leaving 7 bases unmatched. The length of the CDR3 is 16 residues. Per the germline V gene, CDR1 is SGHAT and CDR2 is FQNNGV.